Listed here is a single TCR beta chain. This sample is part of a study of T cells after yellow fever vaccination. TCRdb itself ran the 5' RACE reads through MiXCR, one entry per CDR3 protein. The repertoire holds about 320,000 distinct CDR3 sequences, with about 10% as singletons. Material: CD4+ T cells sorted from PBMCs, obtained 45 days after the yellow fever booster vaccination. The TCR sequence derives from a man between 18 and 35 years old who received the YFV17D yellow fever vaccine.

CDR3 sequence (DNA): TGTGCCAGCAGCCGCCGGCTAAGGCAGCTTGGGTTTCCAAGCTCCTACAATGAGCAGTTCTTC. This codes for CASSRRLRQLGFPSSYNEQFF. The chain couples TRBV7-2 to TRBJ2-1; D ambiguous. Germline values: CDR1 SGHTA, CDR2 FQGNSA. V was shortened by 5 bases and J by 0 bases, with 29 bases between the two germline ends. There are 21 residues in the CDR3.